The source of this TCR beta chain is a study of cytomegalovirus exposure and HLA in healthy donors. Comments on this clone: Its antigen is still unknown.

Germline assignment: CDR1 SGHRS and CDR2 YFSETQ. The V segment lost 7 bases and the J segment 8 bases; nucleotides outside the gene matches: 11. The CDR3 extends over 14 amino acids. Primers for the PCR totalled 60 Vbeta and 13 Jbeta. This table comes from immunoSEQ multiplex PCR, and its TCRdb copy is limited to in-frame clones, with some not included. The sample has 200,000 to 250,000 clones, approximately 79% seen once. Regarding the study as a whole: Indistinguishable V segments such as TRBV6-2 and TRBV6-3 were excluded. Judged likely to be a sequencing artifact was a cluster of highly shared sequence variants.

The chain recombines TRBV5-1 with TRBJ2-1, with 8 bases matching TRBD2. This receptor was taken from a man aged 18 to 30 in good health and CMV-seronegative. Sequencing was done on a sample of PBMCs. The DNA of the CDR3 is TGCGCCAGCTTTCCCGGGGGGGCCGGGGATGAGCAGTTCTTC. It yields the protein CASFPGGAGDEQFF.